The TCR beta chain described here comes from a study of T cells in Graves' hyperthyroidism and ophthalmopathy. CDR1 is MDHEN, CDR2 SYDVKM, per germline. V was trimmed by 3 bases and J by 2 bases, leaving 11 bases between them. The CDR3 has 15 residues. RNA transcripts were the template for amplifying TCR beta CDR3 regions. The HTBI primer set was used in a first-round RT-PCR of the TCR CDR3. A single record per CDR3 protein comes from TCRdb applying MiXCR to the multiplex PCR reads. This table has roughly 750,000 distinct CDR3 sequences, roughly 15% appearing once. Graves' hyperthyroidism showing no ophthalmopathy progression within 18 months was considered stable. PBMCs stemmed from around 9.3 ml fresh peripheral blood.

This chain connects TRBV28 to TRBJ2-1; tentative D call: TRBD1 (6 bases). This sequence originates from a man aged 18 to 30 with Graves' hyperthyroidism. The sequenced sample consisted of blood. DNA for the CDR3: TGTGCCAGCAGTTTCCTCCGGGACACCTACAATGAGCAGTTCTTC. Its translation is CASSFLRDTYNEQFF.